Given below is one T cell receptor beta chain in context. The target antigen is unknown. Primers: 60 Vbeta forward and 13 Jbeta reverse. The assay was immunoSEQ multiplex PCR, and TCRdb's table has in-frame clones only and misses some. Here the sample spans 200,000 or so clones, 75% to 80% being singletons. These data are taken from a study of cytomegalovirus exposure and HLA in healthy donors. In the study overall: Earlier findings included about 120 million unique TCR beta sequences obtained from about 180 million T cells. Counted in an early data release were approximately 85 million unique TCRs from HLA-typed donors. General study points: Later analysis showed TCR association rates varying by HLA locus, highest for DRB1 and lowest for HLA-C. Altogether, 170 or so TCR beta chains were recorded as cytomegalovirus-associated.

The CDR3 consists of 15 residues. V dropped 4 bases and J dropped 5; count of bases not matched to a gene: 6. The germline V gene has CDR1 ENHRY and CDR2 SYGVKD. This chain links TRBV10-3 with TRBJ2-5; 11 nucleotides align to TRBD2. The receptor was isolated from a woman aged 25 to 39 in good health and CMV-seropositive. The material sequenced was PBMCs. The CDR3 DNA reads as TGTGCCATCAGTGTACTAGCGGGAGTCCAGGAGACCCAGTACTTC. Translating gives CAISVLAGVQETQYF.